The clone carrying this T cell receptor beta chain was detected only a few times. Its specificity is unknown. PBMCs were isolated by Ficoll-Paque density gradient centrifugation, using over 9.5 ml of fresh peripheral blood as the starting material. CDR3 length equals 14 residues. Germline CDR1 and CDR2: DFQATT and SNEGSKA (reference sequence). V was pared by 6 bases and J by 7 bases, with 21 bases between. This specimen belongs to a study of Graves' ophthalmopathy and Graves' hyperthyroidism. Whole-study findings and limits: The model reached around 64% sensitivity and about 72% specificity for predicting ophthalmopathy progression.

The authors amplified TCR beta CDR3 regions, and they did so from RNA transcripts for repertoire sequencing. An opening RT-PCR round employed HTBI primers and preceded a second-round multiplex PCR. One entry per CDR3 protein results from TCRdb running MiXCR on the multiplex PCR reads. The data hold 500,000 to 700,000 distinct CDR3 sequences, with 20% to 25% observed a single time. Sample: peripheral blood. The clonotype comes from a woman under 30 with stable Graves' hyperthyroidism. Some clones in this sample may be carry-over from other donors' samples. The V call is TRBV20-1, the J call TRBJ2-5; a possible D gene is TRBD2 (6 bases). CDR3 sequence (DNA): TGCAGTGCAAGAAAACCGGGACTCCAGGTGACCCAGTACTTC. It codes for CSARKPGLQVTQYF.